Presented here are 7 T cell receptor beta chains from one specimen sequenced in a study of shared clonotypes between healthy human individuals. Generated by immunoSEQ multiplex PCR, the TCRdb table keeps only in-frame clones and is missing some. This table holds under 1,900,000 clones, about 98.5% found once. Sequencing used naive CD4+ T cells sorted from blood. Subset specified: CD45RA+ positively selected. The origin of the receptors is a man younger than 45 in good health.

V gene TRBV29-1 combines with J gene TRBJ1-5; no clear D. Trimming stripped 5 bases from V and 4 bases from J, with 12 bases between. The CDR3 is 13 amino acids. Per germline, CDR1 SQVTM and CDR2 ANQGSEA. CDR3 region: CSVIRGKNQPQHF. For the CDR3, the DNA is TGCAGCGTTATACGCGGCAAGAATCAGCCCCAGCATTTT.

In this sample, this clone turned up once. This chain joins TRBV2 and TRBJ2-7; possible D gene TRBD2, 5 bases. CDR1 is SNHLY, CDR2 FYNNEI, per germline. There are 12 residues in the CDR3. V lost 8 bases and J 4 bases, leaving 12 bases between the germline ends. Here the CDR3 reads CASRERAYEQYF. CDR3 DNA: TGTGCCAGCCGGGAACGCGCTTACGAGCAGTACTTC.

The chain combines TRBV28 with TRBJ1-1; TRBD1 matches at 7 bases. CDR3 length equals 15 residues. The V segment lost 4 bases and the J segment 5 bases; nucleotides outside the gene matches: 10. CDR1 and CDR2 from the germline V gene are MDHEN and SYDVKM. CDR3 residues: CASSSPGDRVTEAFF. Written as DNA, the CDR3 is TGTGCCAGCAGTTCCCCCGGAGACAGGGTGACTGAAGCTTTCTTT.

As concerns this clone: Other nucleotide sequences from this sample produce the same CDR3. V usage is TRBV7-9 and J usage is TRBJ1-5, with 7 bases that match TRBD1. CDR3 length: 15 residues. Germline V gives CDR1 SEHNR, CDR2 FQNEAQ (reference sequence). J lost 0 bases, V lost 5 bases, and 4 bases had no gene match. The CDR3 coding sequence is TGTGCCAGCAGCCCCACAGGGGATAGCAATCAGCCCCAGCATTTT. Amino acids: CASSPTGDSNQPQHF.

CDR3 residues: CASSQVLASEQFF. In DNA, the CDR3 is TGTGCCAGCAGTCAGGTACTAGCTAGTGAGCAGTTCTTC. The chain combines TRBV6-4 with TRBJ2-1; D may be TRBD2 (6 bases). CDR3 size: 13 residues. Per the germline V gene, CDR1 is MRHNA and CDR2 is SNTAGT. Trimming shortened V by 5 bases and J by 9 bases, and 14 bases separated the two germline ends.

V and J are TRBV15 and TRBJ2-3; D gene ambiguous. The CDR3 covers 13 residues. V gave up 1 base and J gave up 6 bases, with 8 bases separating them. The germline gives CDR1 LNHNV, CDR2 YYDKDF (reference sequence). The CDR3 DNA reads as TGTGCCACCAGCAGAGCCGCCGGGGATACGCAGTATTTT. Translating gives CATSRAAGDTQYF. The variable domain in full, with the rest retrieved from reference TRBV15 and TRBJ2-3, is DAMVIQNPRYQVTQFGKPVTLSCSQTLNHNVMYWYQQKSSQAPKLLFHYYDKDFNNEADTPDNFQSRRPNTSFCFLDIRSPGLGDTAMYLCATSRAAGDTQYFGPGTRLTVL.

The chain couples TRBV11-2 to TRBJ1-5; 8 bases match TRBD1. J gave up 5 bases and V 5 bases, and 11 bases lay outside the gene matches. Germline values: CDR1 SGHAT, CDR2 FQNNGV. CDR3 size: 16 residues. DNA for the CDR3: TGTGCCAGCAGCCCGCGGAAAGCGACAGGGGATCAGCCCCAGCATTTT. Amino acids: CASSPRKATGDQPQHF.